These 28 T cell receptor beta chains were all obtained from the same sample, sequenced in a study of T cell responses to AZD1222 COVID-19 vaccine. This table comes from immunoSEQ multiplex PCR, and its TCRdb copy is limited to in-frame clones, with some not included. Of approximately 150,000 clones detected, 87% appear once; the ten largest clones hold approximately 1%. This specimen was peripheral blood, taken 28 days after the second AZD1222 dose. These receptors all come from an adult who received the AZD1222 COVID-19 vaccine.

The chain couples TRBV30 to TRBJ2-3; 7 bases match TRBD2. J was trimmed by 2 bases and V by 2 bases; bases with no gene match: 7. Germline CDR1 and CDR2: GTSNPN and SVGIG (reference sequence). The CDR3 extends over 15 amino acids. This chain's CDR3 is CAWSLTGGPTDTQYF. CDR3 DNA: TGTGCCTGGAGTTTGACGGGGGGACCCACAGATACGCAGTATTTT.

The chain employs TRBV15 and TRBJ2-2; D is ambiguous. V dropped 1 base and J dropped 4 bases, with 7 bases sitting between them. Germline loops: CDR1 LNHNV, CDR2 YYDKDF (reference sequence). The CDR3 has 14 amino acids. CDR3 region: CATSRATSTGELFF. CDR3 nucleotide sequence: TGTGCCACCAGCAGAGCCACGAGCACCGGGGAGCTGTTTTTT.

J is TRBJ1-3 and V is TRBV5-1; 7 nucleotides match TRBD1. V was pared by 3 bases and J by 0 bases, with 6 bases of the junction left unmatched. This CDR3 is 16 amino acids long. The germline V gene has CDR1 SGHRS and CDR2 YFSETQ. Written as DNA, the CDR3 is TGCGCCAGCAGCTGGGTTGGACAGGCCTCTGGAAACACCATATATTTT. Its translation: CASSWVGQASGNTIYF. The full variable domain, in which reference TRBV5-1 and TRBJ1-3 provide the parts outside the CDR3, is KAGVTQTPRYLIKTRGQQVTLSCSPISGHRSVSWYQQTPGQGLQFLFEYFSETQRNKGNFPGRFSGRQFSNSRSEMNVSTLELGDSALYLCASSWVGQASGNTIYFGEGSWLTVV.

As DNA, the CDR3 is TGTGCCAGCATCGAAGGTTATAGCTCTGGAAACACCATATATTTT. Its translation: CASIEGYSSGNTIYF. This chain uses TRBV7-8 with TRBJ1-3, with D unclear. Trimming left V 7 bases short and J 0 bases short, with 13 bases between. From germline, CDR1 is SGHVS and CDR2 FQNEAQ. The CDR3 is 15 residues long. The full variable domain, rest sourced from reference TRBV7-8 and TRBJ1-3, is GAGVSQSPRYKVAKRGQDVALRCDPISGHVSLFWYQQALGQGPEFLTYFQNEAQLDKSGLPSDRFFAERPEGSVSTLKIQRTQQEDSAVYLCASIEGYSSGNTIYFGEGSWLTVV.

This clone was seen once. The genes are TRBV7-2 and TRBJ2-7; TRBD2 aligns across 13 bases. V was pared by 4 bases and J by 6 bases, with 6 bases of the junction left unmatched. CDR3 length: 15 amino acids. Germline CDR1 SGHTA, CDR2 FQGNSA. The CDR3 region has the DNA TGTGCCAGCAGCTCGACTAGCGGGGGGACCCTCGAGCAGTACTTC. The encoded protein is CASSSTSGGTLEQYF.

The chain is built from TRBV9 and TRBJ1-3, with D possibly matching TRBD1 (5 bases). Germline V lookup: CDR1 SGDLS, CDR2 YYNGEE. The ends were cut back, 4 bases at V and 0 bases at J, with 11 bases in the middle. The CDR3 extends over 15 amino acids. CDR3 sequence reads: CASSPTALSGNTIYF. Here the CDR3 DNA reads TGTGCCAGCAGCCCGACAGCCCTCTCTGGAAACACCATATATTTT.

The genes are TRBV18 and TRBJ2-7; D unresolved. Trimming pared 0 bases from V and 4 bases from J, leaving 7 bases between. This CDR3 region has 13 residues. Germline CDR1 reads KGHSH; CDR2 reads LQKENI. CDR3 bases: TGTGCCAGCTCACCACCCCAAGGATACGAGCAGTACTTC. Amino acid sequence: CASSPPQGYEQYF.

This clone came up a few times. The V gene is TRBV2, the J gene TRBJ1-2, with no clear D. Germline lookup yields CDR1 SNHLY and CDR2 FYNNEI. This CDR3 has 12 residues. Trimming pared 8 bases from V and 2 bases from J, leaving 9 bases between. Written as DNA, the CDR3 is TGTGCCAGCCTGGACGGAAACTATGGCTACACCTTC. Protein sequence: CASLDGNYGYTF. Drawing the rest from reference TRBV2 and TRBJ1-2, the complete variable domain is EPEVTQTPSHQVTQMGQEVILRCVPISNHLYFYWYRQILGQKVEFLVSFYNNEISEKSEIFDDQFSVERPDGSNFTLKIRSTKLEDSAMYFCASLDGNYGYTFGSGTRLTVV.

This chain joins TRBV5-1 and TRBJ1-4; D remains unclear. The germline V gene encodes CDR1 SGHRS and CDR2 YFSETQ. This CDR3 comprises 13 residues. Trimming took 5 bases from V and 6 from J, leaving 11 bases between them. The CDR3 DNA reads as TGCGCCAGCAGAAGGGTAGAGGATGAAAAACTGTTTTTT. Translating it yields CASRRVEDEKLFF.

This clone was picked up a small number of times. CDR3 sequence (DNA): TGTGCCAGCAGTCCCGACACGGAAGAGACCCAGTACTTC. The encoded protein is CASSPDTEETQYF. The genes are TRBV6-2 or TRBV6-3 and TRBJ2-5; no clear D. The germline V and J ends were trimmed by 5 bases and 3 bases, with 10 bases remaining between them. Germline V gene data show CDR1 as MNHEY and CDR2 as SVGEGT. The CDR3 has 13 residues.

This clone was detected only a few times. The chain combines TRBV3-1 (or the pseudogene TRBV3-2) with TRBJ1-2; D is ambiguous. The CDR3 loop spans 15 amino acids. Germline V lookup: CDR1 LGHDT, CDR2 YNNKEL (reference sequence). The germline V and J ends were trimmed by 4 bases and 4 bases, with 16 bases remaining between them. This chain's CDR3 is CASSLRDPRPYGYTF. Written as DNA, the CDR3 is TGTGCCAGCAGCCTACGCGACCCACGTCCCTATGGCTACACCTTC.

V and J are TRBV7-8 and TRBJ2-7, with 9 bases that match TRBD1. V shed 6 bases and J 2 bases; nucleotides not matched to a gene: 8. CDR1 is SGHVS, CDR2 FQNEAQ, per germline. The CDR3 runs to 15 residues. In DNA form, the CDR3 reads TGTGCCAGCAGACAATCCGGGACAGGGCCCTACGAGCAGTACTTC. Amino acid sequence: CASRQSGTGPYEQYF. Together with reference TRBV7-8 and TRBJ2-7, the CDR3 gives the full variable domain: GAGVSQSPRYKVAKRGQDVALRCDPISGHVSLFWYQQALGQGPEFLTYFQNEAQLDKSGLPSDRFFAERPEGSVSTLKIQRTQQEDSAVYLCASRQSGTGPYEQYFGPGTRLTVT.

This chain connects TRBV7-7 to TRBJ2-1; TRBD2 is a possible D gene (6 bases). The V gene lost 1 base and the J gene lost 5 bases, with 12 bases spanning the gap. The CDR3 is made up of 15 amino acids. Germline V CDR1 and CDR2: SSHAT, FNYEAQ (reference sequence). As DNA, the CDR3 is TGTGCCAGCAGCTTAGGGCTAGCGCAAAACAATGAGCAGTTCTTC. It encodes CASSLGLAQNNEQFF.

This clone has a handful of counts. V and J are TRBV19 and TRBJ2-7; a possible D gene is TRBD1 (6 bases). Between the trimmed V and J ends, which lost 2 bases and 3 bases, there was a span of 14 bases. This CDR3 spans 15 amino acids. The germline V gene encodes CDR1 LNHDA and CDR2 SQIVND (reference sequence). The CDR3 loop reads CASSILQGGRYEQYF. In DNA form, the CDR3 reads TGTGCCAGTAGTATATTACAGGGTGGCCGCTACGAGCAGTACTTC.

V is TRBV6-5 and J is TRBJ1-1; no reliable D call. Germline values: CDR1 MNHEY, CDR2 SVGAGI. The CDR3 is 14 residues long. With 6 bases removed from V and 3 bases from J, the gap between germline ends came to 14 bases. The CDR3 nucleotides are TGTGCCAGCAGAAAGACATCGAGGGACACTGAAGCTTTCTTT. Its protein product is CASRKTSRDTEAFF.

V usage is TRBV3-1 (or the pseudogene TRBV3-2) and J usage is TRBJ1-3; D unclear. V lost 6 bases to trimming and J lost 9 bases, with 12 bases between them. Germline V CDR1 and CDR2: LGHDT, YNNKEL (reference sequence). This CDR3 is built from 12 residues. CDR3 amino acids: CASSSAGITIYF. The CDR3 DNA is TGTGCCAGCAGTTCGGCCGGCATCACCATATATTTT.

This chain links TRBV7-9 with TRBJ1-1, with no clear D. This CDR3 is 13 amino acids long. Germline-derived CDR1 and CDR2 are SEHNR and FQNEAQ (reference sequence). V was shortened by 5 bases and J by 4 bases, with 11 bases between the two germline ends. This CDR3 is CASSERVVTEAFF. The CDR3 DNA is TGTGCCAGCAGCGAAAGGGTGGTCACTGAAGCTTTCTTT.

The chain is built from TRBV10-1 and TRBJ2-3; D not resolved. V was shortened by 4 bases and J by 2 bases, with 7 bases between the two germline ends. CDR3 length: 13 amino acids. The germline V gene has CDR1 WNHNN and CDR2 SYGVQD (reference sequence). The CDR3 nucleotides are TGCGCCAGCAGTGCCGCTTTCACAGATACGCAGTATTTT. This sequence encodes CASSAAFTDTQYF.

The gene calls are TRBV5-1 and TRBJ2-3; D is uncertain. The CDR3 runs 15 residues. Germline values: CDR1 SGHRS, CDR2 YFSETQ. Trimming removed 4 bases at V and 2 bases at J, with 14 bases between. The CDR3 DNA follows: TGCGCCAGCAGCAGTCCGGACGGACCCACAGATACGCAGTATTTT. This sequence encodes CASSSPDGPTDTQYF.

The V call is TRBV12-3 or TRBV12-4, the J call TRBJ1-2, with unresolved D. Trimming pared 7 bases from V and 8 bases from J, leaving 14 bases between. The CDR3 totals 12 residues. CDR3 nucleotides: TGTGCCAGCACCTCGGTTCCGGGCGGCTACACCTTC. It encodes CASTSVPGGYTF.

This clone was seen a few times. The CDR3 region has the DNA TGCGCCAGCAGCTTGCAAGGCAGGGGGCAGACCCAGTACTTC. Its protein product is CASSLQGRGQTQYF. The chain combines TRBV5-1 with TRBJ2-5, with 8 bases lining up with TRBD1. The V gene end was trimmed by 1 base and the J gene end by 6 bases; junction bases not matched to a gene: 5. CDR3 size: 14 residues. Germline lookup yields CDR1 SGHRS and CDR2 YFSETQ. Based on the CDR3 plus reference TRBV5-1 and TRBJ2-5, the full variable domain is KAGVTQTPRYLIKTRGQQVTLSCSPISGHRSVSWYQQTPGQGLQFLFEYFSETQRNKGNFPGRFSGRQFSNSRSEMNVSTLELGDSALYLCASSLQGRGQTQYFGPGTRLLVL.

The chain is built from TRBV5-1 and TRBJ1-2; the D gene is possibly TRBD1 (5 bases). CDR1 is SGHRS, CDR2 YFSETQ, per germline. V lost 4 bases and J lost 6, with 13 bases in between. This CDR3 is 13 amino acids long. CDR3 loop: CASSPSWGDGYTF. As DNA, the CDR3 is TGCGCCAGCAGCCCCTCTTGGGGGGATGGCTACACCTTC.

A single count supports this clone. The rearrangement uses TRBV19 and TRBJ1-1; D is unclear. The CDR3 totals 12 residues. V was shortened by 10 bases and J by 5 bases, with 14 bases between the two germline ends. Germline V gene lookup returns CDR1 LNHDA and CDR2 SQIVND (reference sequence). The CDR3 region is CATRSGITEAFF. CDR3 DNA: TGTGCCACCCGATCAGGTATTACTGAAGCTTTCTTT.

For the CDR3, the DNA is TGTGCCAGCAGCTTAGAAGGGGGAGAGACCCAGTACTTC. Protein product: CASSLEGGETQYF. This chain joins TRBV7-2 and TRBJ2-5; D might be TRBD1 (6 bases). CDR1 and CDR2 (germline): SGHTA, FQGNSA. This CDR3 comprises 13 residues. Between the trimmed V and J ends, which lost 1 base and 4 bases, there was a span of 7 bases.

This sequence joins TRBV5-8 and TRBJ1-4, with 7 positions matching TRBD1. The trim removed 4 bases at V and 8 bases at J, leaving 17 bases unmatched. The CDR3 sequence is 17 residues long. Germline-derived CDR1 and CDR2 are SGHTS and YDEGEE. Here the CDR3 DNA reads TGTGCCAGCAGCCGGGGGGACAGATCCTCCCTTAAGGAAAAACTGTTTTTT. Protein sequence: CASSRGDRSSLKEKLFF.

V is TRBV9 and J is TRBJ2-1; D is unresolved. Germline assignment: CDR1 SGDLS and CDR2 YYNGEE. Deletions cut 0 bases from V and 9 bases from J, with 7 bases between. This CDR3 region has 12 residues. The CDR3 loop is CASSVEGSEQFF. The CDR3 DNA reads as TGTGCCAGCAGCGTAGAGGGTTCTGAGCAGTTCTTC.

The J gene is TRBJ1-2, the V gene TRBV7-8, with D perhaps matching TRBD1 (6 bases). V was shortened by 3 bases and J by 8 bases, with 13 bases between the two germline ends. Germline V lookup: CDR1 SGHVS, CDR2 FQNEAQ. This CDR3 spans 13 amino acids. The CDR3 DNA sequence: TGTGCCAGCAGCTTCGCACAGGGAGGGGGCTACACCTTC. Residues: CASSFAQGGGYTF. Drawing the rest from reference TRBV7-8 and TRBJ1-2, the complete variable domain is GAGVSQSPRYKVAKRGQDVALRCDPISGHVSLFWYQQALGQGPEFLTYFQNEAQLDKSGLPSDRFFAERPEGSVSTLKIQRTQQEDSAVYLCASSFAQGGGYTFGSGTRLTVV.

The chain is built from TRBV19 and TRBJ2-7; 7 bases are a match to TRBD1. Germline V CDR1 and CDR2: LNHDA, SQIVND (reference sequence). The V and J ends lost 7 bases and 5 bases, in that order; junction bases with no gene match: 11. This CDR3 has 14 amino acids. CDR3 residues: CASNPRTGANEQYF. CDR3 nucleotide sequence: TGTGCCAGTAACCCACGTACAGGGGCCAACGAGCAGTACTTC.